The rows below give T cell receptor beta chains drawn from one sample of a study of human T cells and chemical hapten exposure. TCRdb re-called the RACE reads with MiXCR, one entry per CDR3 protein. The table shows about 80,000 distinct CDR3 sequences, with 12% to 15% occurring only once. The sequencing used whole blood, collected in connection with sensitization to the hapten diphenylcyclopropenone (DPC). The receptors derive from a woman in her forties or fifties with alopecia areata. Some clones in this sample may be carry-over from other donors' samples. Each CDR3 is given with its conserved first and last residue. The order of the fields is V gene, D gene, CDR3 protein. D genes are given only for firm matches.

>TRBV20-1|TRBD1
CSARERTGQGAQHF
>TRBV20-1|-
CTGRGDNYGYTF
>TRBV5-1|TRBD1
CASSLGGGSPQTDTQYF
>TRBV2|TRBD1
CASSTRDREKSIQYF
>TRBV7-2|TRBD2
CASSLGGLDYEQYF
>TRBV14|TRBD1
CASSQPGTGSYGYTF
>TRBV12-5|-
CASGAGQPNQPQHF
>TRBV7-2|-
CASSLQGIDSPLHF
>TRBV7-8|-
CVSSPGHDSYLANYGYTF
>TRBV2|-
CASNLQGNEQFF
>TRBV7-6|-
CASSLGTNNEQFF
>TRBV3-1|-
CASSRRGGQETRYF
>TRBV29-1|-
CSGTGTTYNEQFF
>TRBV27|-
CASGTDSGANVLTF
>TRBV28|-
CVAEGANTGELFF
>TRBV6-5|-
CASSYSIQTDTQYF
>TRBV7-8|TRBD2
CASSFGLAGSYEQYF
>TRBV12-3/TRBV12-4|-
CASSLEAPDTQYF
>TRBV9|TRBD2
CASSVAASGVTGELFF